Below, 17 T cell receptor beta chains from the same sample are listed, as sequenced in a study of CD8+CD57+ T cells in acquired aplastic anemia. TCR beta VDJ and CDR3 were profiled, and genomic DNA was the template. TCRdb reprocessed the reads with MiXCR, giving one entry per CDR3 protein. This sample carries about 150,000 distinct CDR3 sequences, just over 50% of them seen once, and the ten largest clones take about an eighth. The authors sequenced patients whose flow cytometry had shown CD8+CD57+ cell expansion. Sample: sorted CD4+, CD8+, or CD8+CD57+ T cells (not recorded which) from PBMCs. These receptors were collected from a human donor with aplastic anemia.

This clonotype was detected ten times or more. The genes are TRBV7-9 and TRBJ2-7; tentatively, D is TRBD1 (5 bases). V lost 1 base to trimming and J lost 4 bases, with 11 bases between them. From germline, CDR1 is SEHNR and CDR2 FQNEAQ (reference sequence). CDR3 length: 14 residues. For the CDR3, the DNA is TGTGCCAGCAGCTTAGGATCAGGGCGGTACGAGCAGTACTTC. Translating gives CASSLGSGRYEQYF. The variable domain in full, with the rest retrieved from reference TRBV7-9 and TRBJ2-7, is DTGVSQNPRHKITKRGQNVTFRCDPISEHNRLYWYRQTLGQGPEFLTYFQNEAQLEKSRLLSDRFSAERPKGSFSTLEIQRTEQGDSAMYLCASSLGSGRYEQYFGPGTRLTVT.

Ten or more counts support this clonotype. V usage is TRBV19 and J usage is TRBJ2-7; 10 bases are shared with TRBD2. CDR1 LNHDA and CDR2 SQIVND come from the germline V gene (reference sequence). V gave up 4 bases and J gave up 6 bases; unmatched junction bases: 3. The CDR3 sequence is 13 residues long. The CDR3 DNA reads TGTGCCAGTAGTACCCGACTAGCGGGCGAGCAGTACTTC. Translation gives CASSTRLAGEQYF. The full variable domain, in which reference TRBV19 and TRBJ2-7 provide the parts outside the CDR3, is DGGITQSPKYLFRKEGQNVTLSCEQNLNHDAMYWYRQDPGQGLRLIYYSQIVNDFQKGDIAEGYSVSREKKESFPLTVTSAQKNPTAFYLCASSTRLAGEQYFGPGTRLTVT.

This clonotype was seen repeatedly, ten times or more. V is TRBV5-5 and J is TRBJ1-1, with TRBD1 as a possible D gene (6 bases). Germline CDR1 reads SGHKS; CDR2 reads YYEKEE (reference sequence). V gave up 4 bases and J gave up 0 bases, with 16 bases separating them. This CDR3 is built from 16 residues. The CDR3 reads CASSIRSGAMNTEAFF. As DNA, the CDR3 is TGTGCCAGCAGCATCCGGTCAGGGGCGATGAACACTGAAGCTTTCTTT.

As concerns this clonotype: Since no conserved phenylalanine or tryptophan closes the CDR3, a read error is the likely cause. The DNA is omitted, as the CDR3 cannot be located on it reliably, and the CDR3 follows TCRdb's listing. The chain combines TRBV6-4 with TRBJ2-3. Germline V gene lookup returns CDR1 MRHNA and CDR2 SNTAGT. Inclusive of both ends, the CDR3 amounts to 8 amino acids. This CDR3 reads CASSAFQL.

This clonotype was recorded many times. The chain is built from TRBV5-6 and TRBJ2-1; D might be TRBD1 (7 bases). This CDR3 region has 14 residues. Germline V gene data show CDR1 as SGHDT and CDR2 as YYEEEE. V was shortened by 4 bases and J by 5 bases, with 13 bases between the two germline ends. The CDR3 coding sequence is TGTGCCAGCAGCCGGGGCGGGACAGACAATGAGCAGTTCTTC. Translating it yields CASSRGGTDNEQFF.

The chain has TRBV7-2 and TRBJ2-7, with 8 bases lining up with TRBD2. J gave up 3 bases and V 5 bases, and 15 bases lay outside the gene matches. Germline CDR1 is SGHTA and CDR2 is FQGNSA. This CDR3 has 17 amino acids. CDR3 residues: CASSRDGGRLSYYEQYF. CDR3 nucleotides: TGTGCCAGCAGCAGAGACGGCGGGAGGCTCTCCTACTACGAGCAGTACTTC.

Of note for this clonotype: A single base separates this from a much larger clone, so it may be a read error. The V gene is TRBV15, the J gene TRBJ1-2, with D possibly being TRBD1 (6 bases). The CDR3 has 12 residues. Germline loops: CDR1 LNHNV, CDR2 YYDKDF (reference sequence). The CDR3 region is CASSGGARGYTF. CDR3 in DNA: TGTGCCAGCAGCGGGGGGGCTAGGGGCTACACCTTC. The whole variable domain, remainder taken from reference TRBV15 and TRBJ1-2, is DAMVIQNPRYQVTQFGKPVTLSCSQTLNHNVMYWYQQKSSQAPKLLFHYYDKDFNNEADTPDNFQSRRPNTSFCFLDIRSPGLGDTAMYLCASSGGARGYTFGSGTRLTVV.

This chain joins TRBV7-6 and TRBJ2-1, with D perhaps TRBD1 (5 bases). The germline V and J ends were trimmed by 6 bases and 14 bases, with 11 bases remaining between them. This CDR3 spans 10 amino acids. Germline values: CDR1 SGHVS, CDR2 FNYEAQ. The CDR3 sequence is CASSGARKFF. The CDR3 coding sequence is TGTGCCAGCAGTGGGGCTCGGAAGTTCTTC.

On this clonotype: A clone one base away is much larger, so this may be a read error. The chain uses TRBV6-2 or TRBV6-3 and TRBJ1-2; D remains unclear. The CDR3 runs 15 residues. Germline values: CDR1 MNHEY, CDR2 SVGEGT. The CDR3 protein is CVSSHNPQVNYGYTF. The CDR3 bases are TGTGTCAGCAGTCACAACCCTCAGGTGAACTATGGCTACACCTTC.

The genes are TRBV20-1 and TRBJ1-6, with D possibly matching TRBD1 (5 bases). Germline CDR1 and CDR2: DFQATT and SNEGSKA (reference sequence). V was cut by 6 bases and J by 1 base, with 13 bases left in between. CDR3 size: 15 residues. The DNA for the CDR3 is TGCAGTGCGTGGGGGGACGAGTCCTATAATTCACCCCTCCACTTT. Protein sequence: CSAWGDESYNSPLHF.

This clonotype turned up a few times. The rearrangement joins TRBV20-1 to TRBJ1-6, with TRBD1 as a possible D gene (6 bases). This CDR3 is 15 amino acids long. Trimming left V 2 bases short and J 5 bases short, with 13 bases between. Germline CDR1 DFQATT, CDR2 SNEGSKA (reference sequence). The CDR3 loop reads CSARSRTVNNSPLHF. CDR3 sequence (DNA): TGCAGTGCTAGATCCAGGACAGTGAATAATTCACCCCTCCACTTT.

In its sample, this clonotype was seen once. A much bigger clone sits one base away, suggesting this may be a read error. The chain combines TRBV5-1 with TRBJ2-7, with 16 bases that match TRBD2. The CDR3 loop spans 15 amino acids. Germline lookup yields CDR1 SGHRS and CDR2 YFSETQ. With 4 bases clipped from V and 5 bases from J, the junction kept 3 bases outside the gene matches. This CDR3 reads CASSTGTSGGDEQYF. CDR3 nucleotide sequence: TGCGCCAGCAGCACCGGGACTAGCGGGGGGGACGAGCAGTACTTC.

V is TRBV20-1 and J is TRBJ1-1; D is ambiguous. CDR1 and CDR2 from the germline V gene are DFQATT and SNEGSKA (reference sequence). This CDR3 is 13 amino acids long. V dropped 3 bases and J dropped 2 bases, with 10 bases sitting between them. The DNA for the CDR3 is TGCAGTGCTAGCCGCAGGTATAACACTGAAGCTTTCTTT. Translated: CSASRRYNTEAFF.

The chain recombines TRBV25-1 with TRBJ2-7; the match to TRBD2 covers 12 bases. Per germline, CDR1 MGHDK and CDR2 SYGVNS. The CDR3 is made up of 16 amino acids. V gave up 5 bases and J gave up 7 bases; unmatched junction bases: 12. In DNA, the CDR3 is TGTGCCAGCAGTTTGGGACTAGCGGGCCCACGGAGGGAGCAGTACTTC. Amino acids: CASSLGLAGPRREQYF.

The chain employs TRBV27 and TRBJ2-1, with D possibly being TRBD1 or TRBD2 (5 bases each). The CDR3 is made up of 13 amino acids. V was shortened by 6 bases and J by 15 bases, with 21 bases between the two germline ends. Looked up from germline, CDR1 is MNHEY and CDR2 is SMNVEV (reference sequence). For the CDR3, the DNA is TGTGCCAGCAGCAAAAGACCCGGCGAGGGGTGGTTCTTC. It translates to CASSKRPGEGWFF.

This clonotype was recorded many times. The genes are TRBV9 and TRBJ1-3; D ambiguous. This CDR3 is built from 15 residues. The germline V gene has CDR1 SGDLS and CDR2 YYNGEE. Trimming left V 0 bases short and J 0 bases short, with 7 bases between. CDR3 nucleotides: TGTGCCAGCAGCGTAGACCGGAGCTCTGGAAACACCATATATTTT. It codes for CASSVDRSSGNTIYF.

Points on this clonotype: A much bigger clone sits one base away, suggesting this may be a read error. The CDR3 loop is CATGAGFGDGYTF. CDR3 coding DNA: TGTGCCACCGGTGCGGGGTTTGGGGATGGCTACACCTTC. The chain employs TRBV24-1 and TRBJ1-2, with no clear D. The CDR3 covers 13 residues. V was pared by 9 bases and J by 6 bases, with 16 bases between. From germline, CDR1 is KGHDR and CDR2 SFDVKD.